This record covers a single TCR beta chain. Its antigen is unknown. The CDR3 extends over 14 amino acids. Germline loops: CDR1 PRHDT, CDR2 FYEKMQ (reference sequence). Trimming took 0 bases from V and 3 from J; bases not matched to a gene: 2. This entry comes from a study of CD8 T cells in Susac syndrome. Study-level results: The authors found sixteen Susac-specific public clones in total CD8+ repertoires and 4 to 6 in CD8+ TEMRA repertoires.

Reverse transcription used 0.5 to 1 ug RNA and random hexamers. From the immunoSEQ multiplex PCR reads, TCRdb called clonotypes with MiXCR, one entry per CDR3 protein. The repertoire consists of 75,000 to 100,000 distinct CDR3 sequences, with over 85% occurring once and the leading ten covering approximately 0.9%. Patients with Susac syndrome met diagnostic criteria that were recently defined for definite or probable disease. J is TRBJ2-7 and V is TRBV13; 7 positions match TRBD2. The receptor was isolated from a human donor with Susac syndrome. The sample taken for sequencing was CD8+ T cells from PBMCs. The chain's CDR3 is CASSLGAGDYEQYF. CDR3 bases: TGTGCCAGCAGCTTAGGGGCGGGAGACTACGAGCAGTACTTC.